The 15 T cell receptor beta chains listed next were all sequenced from one sample in a study of pediatric ulcerative colitis. Using immunoSEQ multiplex PCR, the repertoire was profiled, and TCRdb retains in-frame clones only, with some absent. The table includes some 60,000 clones, over 65% detected once. The sequencing sample was made of blood. The receptor set was obtained from a boy aged 5 to 17 with moderate ulcerative colitis.

This sequence joins TRBV11-2 and TRBJ1-3; D ambiguous. The CDR3 totals 16 residues. Trimming cost V 5 bases and J 0 bases, with 14 bases left between them. Germline CDR1 SGHAT, CDR2 FQNNGV. The chain's CDR3 is CASSGLMISSGNTIYF. CDR3 sequence (DNA): TGTGCCAGCAGCGGACTGATGATTTCCTCTGGAAACACCATATATTTT.

The chain couples TRBV30 to TRBJ1-2, with TRBD1 matching 7 bases. Losses at the gene ends were 0 bases for V and 4 bases for J; bases not matched to a gene: 8. The CDR3 has 15 residues. Germline lookup yields CDR1 GTSNPN and CDR2 SVGIG (reference sequence). The DNA of the CDR3 is TGTGCCTGGAGTGTACAGAACAGGGGAACCTATGGCTACACCTTC. It specifies CAWSVQNRGTYGYTF.

This rearrangement joins TRBV12-2 to TRBJ2-7. TRBV12-2 is assigned pseudogene status. The CDR3 is 13 residues long. CDR3 DNA sequence: TGTGCAAGTCGCTCGCTGGGGTTCTCCGAGCAGTACTTC. It encodes CASRSLGFSEQYF.

The J gene is TRBJ2-5, the V gene TRBV5-4, with 9 bases fitting TRBD1. V gave up 4 bases and J gave up 3 bases; unmatched junction bases: 4. The CDR3 has 14 residues. The V gene's germline CDR1 is SGHNT and CDR2 YYREEE (reference sequence). The CDR3 region is CASSAGQGEETQYF. CDR3 coding DNA: TGTGCCAGCAGCGCGGGACAGGGAGAAGAGACCCAGTACTTC.

Only a few counts were recorded for this clone. This chain links TRBV30 with TRBJ1-2; 7 nucleotides match TRBD1. The V and J ends lost 0 bases and 4 bases, in that order; junction bases with no gene match: 5. Germline CDR1 is GTSNPN and CDR2 is SVGIG (reference sequence). This CDR3 contains 14 residues. The chain's CDR3 is CAWSVDRVAYGYTF. Here the CDR3 DNA reads TGTGCCTGGAGTGTTGACAGGGTGGCCTATGGCTACACCTTC.

The chain combines TRBV30 with TRBJ2-3, with D possibly matching TRBD1 (5 bases). The CDR3 runs to 13 residues. Germline CDR1 is GTSNPN and CDR2 is SVGIG (reference sequence). The ends were cut back, 1 base at V and 4 bases at J, with 9 bases in the middle. The CDR3 DNA reads as TGTGCCTGGAGTGATAGGGGCCCAGATACGCAGTATTTT. It translates to CAWSDRGPDTQYF.

The chain recombines TRBV10-3 with TRBJ1-5; D remains ambiguous. Trimming pared 2 bases from V and 5 bases from J, leaving 7 bases between. Germline V lookup: CDR1 ENHRY, CDR2 SYGVKD. The CDR3 sequence is 13 residues long. CDR3 bases: TGTGCCATCAGTGAGGAGGATGATCAGCCCCAGCATTTT. It specifies CAISEEDDQPQHF.

The chain links TRBV4-1 to TRBJ1-2; TRBD1 matches at 7 bases. Germline V gives CDR1 MGHRA, CDR2 YSYEKL. After removal of 2 bases from V and 4 bases from J, the junction contained 7 bases not matched to a gene. The CDR3 loop spans 15 amino acids. In DNA, the CDR3 is TGCGCCAGCAGCCAACTAGGGACAGCCGGCTATGGCTACACCTTC. This codes for CASSQLGTAGYGYTF.

This clone was seen just once. The chain uses TRBV11-2 and TRBJ2-7, with 7 bases that match TRBD1. V shed 5 bases, J shed 2 bases, and the junction held 6 bases outside the gene matches. Germline-derived CDR1 and CDR2 are SGHAT and FQNNGV. CDR3 length equals 14 residues. In DNA form, the CDR3 reads TGTGCCAGCAGCCTTCCGGGACAGACCTACGAGCAGTACTTC. The encoded protein is CASSLPGQTYEQYF.

The chain combines TRBV28 with TRBJ1-3; no firm D call. The CDR3 has 13 amino acids. Germline values: CDR1 MDHEN, CDR2 SYDVKM. Trimming took 3 bases from V and 4 from J, leaving 7 bases between them. The CDR3 loop is CASSFTAGNTIYF. The CDR3 region has the DNA TGTGCCAGCAGTTTTACCGCAGGAAACACCATATATTTT.

The chain uses TRBV6-5 and TRBJ2-7; D could derive from TRBD1 or TRBD2 (5 bases each). Trimming cost V 2 bases and J 3 bases, with 14 bases left between them. The germline gives CDR1 MNHEY, CDR2 SVGAGI. The CDR3 sequence is 15 residues long. In nucleotides, the CDR3 is TGTGCCAGCAGTTACCTAGGGACCTCAGGCTACGAGCAGTACTTC. Protein sequence: CASSYLGTSGYEQYF.

This clone has just a few counts. This chain links TRBV29-1 with TRBJ1-1; D gene unclear. CDR1 and CDR2 (germline): SQVTM, ANQGSEA. V dropped 4 bases and J dropped 0 bases, with 6 bases sitting between them. The CDR3 has 12 residues. The CDR3 coding sequence is TGCAGCGTTGTTCGAGTGAACACTGAAGCTTTCTTT. The encoded protein is CSVVRVNTEAFF.

V is TRBV9 and J is TRBJ1-3; D is perhaps TRBD1 (5 bases). The CDR3 is 13 residues long. CDR1 is SGDLS and CDR2 is YYNGEE in the germline V gene. Trimming shortened V by 4 bases and J by 11 bases, and 16 bases separated the two germline ends. The CDR3 loop is CASSRGPESPIYF. Here the CDR3 DNA reads TGTGCCAGCAGCCGGGGCCCGGAGTCACCCATATATTTT.

The J gene is TRBJ2-5, the V gene TRBV19; 9 bases line up with TRBD2. CDR1 is LNHDA and CDR2 is SQIVND in the germline V gene (reference sequence). This CDR3 comprises 15 residues. V was clipped by 4 bases and J by 4 bases; unmatched bases: 7. Here the CDR3 DNA reads TGTGCCAGTAGTAACTTGCGGGGGGGCGGAGAGACCCAGTACTTC. Residues: CASSNLRGGGETQYF. Variable domain in full (rest from reference TRBV19 and TRBJ2-5): DGGITQSPKYLFRKEGQNVTLSCEQNLNHDAMYWYRQDPGQGLRLIYYSQIVNDFQKGDIAEGYSVSREKKESFPLTVTSAQKNPTAFYLCASSNLRGGGETQYFGPGTRLLVL.

CDR3 DNA sequence: TGTGCCAGCAGCATGTACAGGGAGCTCGCTAGCACAGATACGCAGTATTTT. Its protein product is CASSMYRELASTDTQYF. The chain is built from TRBV7-9 and TRBJ2-3, with D maybe TRBD1 (6 bases). Germline V gives CDR1 SEHNR, CDR2 FQNEAQ (reference sequence). V was shortened by 5 bases and J by 0 bases, with 18 bases between the two germline ends. The length of the CDR3 is 17 residues.